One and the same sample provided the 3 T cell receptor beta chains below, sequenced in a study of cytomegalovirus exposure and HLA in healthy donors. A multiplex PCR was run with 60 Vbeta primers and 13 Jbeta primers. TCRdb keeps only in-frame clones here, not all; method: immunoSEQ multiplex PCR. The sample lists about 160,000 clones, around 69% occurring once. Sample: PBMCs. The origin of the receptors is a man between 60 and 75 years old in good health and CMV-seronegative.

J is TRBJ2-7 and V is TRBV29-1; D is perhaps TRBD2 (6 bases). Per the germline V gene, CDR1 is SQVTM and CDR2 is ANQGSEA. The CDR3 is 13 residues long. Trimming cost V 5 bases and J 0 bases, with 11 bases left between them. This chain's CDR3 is CSVYKGGSYEQYF. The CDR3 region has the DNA TGCAGCGTTTACAAGGGAGGCTCCTACGAGCAGTACTTC.

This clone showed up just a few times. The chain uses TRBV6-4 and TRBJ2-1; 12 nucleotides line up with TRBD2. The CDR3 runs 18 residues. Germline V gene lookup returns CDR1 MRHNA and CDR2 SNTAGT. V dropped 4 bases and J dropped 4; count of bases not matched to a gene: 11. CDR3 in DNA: TGTGCCAGCAGTGTCCATAGGACTAGCGGGGCTTTTTACAATGAGCAGTTCTTC. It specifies CASSVHRTSGAFYNEQFF.

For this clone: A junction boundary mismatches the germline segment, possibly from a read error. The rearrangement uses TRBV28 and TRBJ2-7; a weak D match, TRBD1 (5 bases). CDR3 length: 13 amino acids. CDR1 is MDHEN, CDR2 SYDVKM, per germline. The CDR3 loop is CTSSRTSPYEQYF. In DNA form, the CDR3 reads TGTACCAGCAGTCGGACAAGTCCCTACGAGCAGTACTTC.